This TCR beta chain stems from a study of blood T cell repertoires in COVID-19. Study as a whole: Samples taken during acute and convalescent COVID-19 were collected in the United States, Italy and Spain.

Germline CDR1 SNHLY, CDR2 FYNNEI. The CDR3 contains 13 residues. The junction had 13 bases not matched to a gene; V was cut back by 6 bases and J by 15 bases. The repertoire was sequenced with immunoSEQ multiplex PCR; TCRdb's copy has only in-frame clones and lacks some. The data hold tens of thousands of clones, with approximately 80% observed a single time. This clonotype originated in a man older than 75 with active or convalescent COVID-19. Sequencing input: peripheral blood. The V gene is TRBV2, the J gene TRBJ1-4; the match to TRBD1 covers 7 bases. The CDR3 nucleotides read TGTGCCAGCAGCCGGGGACAGCCTTCGAGTGTGTTTTTT. Its translation: CASSRGQPSSVFF.